The 20 T cell receptor beta chains given below trace back to one sample, sequenced in a study of T cell repertoires in aging, cancer and after chemotherapy. Rearranged V-D-J TRB sequences were amplified with a mixed TRB-A/B primer pool. In TCRdb, the multiplex PCR reads were re-called with MiXCR into one record per CDR3 protein. The sample has about 1,500 distinct CDR3 sequences; 20% to 25% are singletons. TCR beta rearrangements were amplified from peripheral blood genomic DNA. Sample: blood. Receptors originate from a human donor with a solid tumor.

This clonotype is categorized as medium-sized. The chain combines TRBV5-1 with TRBJ1-6; 7 bases line up with TRBD1. CDR3 length: 15 amino acids. With 2 bases clipped from V and 7 bases from J, the junction kept 6 bases outside the gene matches. Germline V gene lookup returns CDR1 SGHRS and CDR2 YFSETQ. CDR3 nucleotide sequence: TGCGCCAGCAGCTTAACAGGGGCGGAGAATTCACCCCTCCACTTT. Translated, it gives CASSLTGAENSPLHF. Using reference TRBV5-1 and TRBJ1-6 for the parts outside the CDR3, the full variable domain is KAGVTQTPRYLIKTRGQQVTLSCSPISGHRSVSWYQQTPGQGLQFLFEYFSETQRNKGNFPGRFSGRQFSNSRSEMNVSTLELGDSALYLCASSLTGAENSPLHFGNGTRLTVT.

This clonotype was seen a few times. This rearrangement joins TRBV20-1 to TRBJ2-2, with 8 bases identical to TRBD2. V lost 5 bases and J lost 5; bases outside the gene matches: 7. Germline CDR1 DFQATT, CDR2 SNEGSKA (reference sequence). This CDR3 has 14 residues. CDR3 loop: CSAPSGSGTGELFF. DNA of the CDR3: TGCAGTGCTCCAAGCGGGAGTGGGACCGGGGAGCTGTTTTTT.

This clonotype is categorized as large. The rearrangement links TRBV5-4 to TRBJ2-7; no definite D call. The V gene lost 4 bases and the J gene lost 6 bases, with 17 bases spanning the gap. CDR1 and CDR2 from the germline V gene are SGHNT and YYREEE (reference sequence). CDR3 length: 14 residues. This chain's CDR3 is CASSPWSSTGEQYF. CDR3 coding DNA: TGTGCCAGCAGCCCTTGGTCTTCGACGGGCGAGCAGTACTTC. Based on the CDR3 plus reference TRBV5-4 and TRBJ2-7, the full variable domain is ETGVTQSPTHLIKTRGQQVTLRCSSQSGHNTVSWYQQALGQGPQFIFQYYREEENGRGNFPPRFSGLQFPNYSSELNVNALELDDSALYLCASSPWSSTGEQYFGPGTRLTVT.

In this sample, this clonotype is large. The chain employs TRBV10-3 and TRBJ1-2; 10 bases fit TRBD1. CDR1 ENHRY and CDR2 SYGVKD come from the germline V gene. V lost 10 bases, J lost 8 bases, and 10 bases stayed unmatched. The CDR3 contains 13 residues. CDR3 region: CATSTGGAGGYTF. CDR3 nucleotide sequence: TGTGCCACCTCGACAGGGGGCGCGGGCGGCTACACCTTC.

Relative to its sample, this clonotype is hyperexpanded. The chain uses TRBV29-1 and TRBJ1-2; D may be TRBD1 (6 bases). The germline CDR1 and CDR2 sequences are SQVTM and ANQGSEA. CDR3 length equals 11 residues. V was pared by 6 bases and J by 3 bases, with 8 bases between. This CDR3 is CSVDSDYGYTF. CDR3 in DNA: TGCAGCGTGGACAGCGACTATGGCTACACCTTC.

This clonotype is medium-sized. The chain combines TRBV6-6 with TRBJ2-3, with D perhaps TRBD1 or TRBD2 (5 bases each). The germline gives CDR1 MNHNY, CDR2 SVGAGI (reference sequence). The CDR3 length is 15 residues. V dropped 2 bases and J dropped 6 bases, with 15 bases sitting between them. The CDR3 loop reads CASSYPGQVLDTQYF. The DNA of the CDR3 is TGTGCCAGCAGTTACCCGGGGCAGGTTTTGGATACGCAGTATTTT.

This clonotype is classed as large. The chain carries TRBV29-1 and TRBJ2-7; D tentatively reads TRBD1 or TRBD2 (7 bases each). V was shortened by 7 bases and J by 6 bases, with 22 bases between the two germline ends. Germline CDR1 reads SQVTM; CDR2 reads ANQGSEA. This CDR3 spans 14 amino acids. The DNA for the CDR3 is TGCAGCGGGGGAGGGGGGCAGGGGGTTAGCGAGCAGTACTTC. It encodes CSGGGGQGVSEQYF.

This clonotype counts as hyperexpanded. The V call is TRBV15, the J call TRBJ2-1; 11 nucleotides align to TRBD2. The CDR3 consists of 14 residues. The germline gives CDR1 LNHNV, CDR2 YYDKDF (reference sequence). The trim removed 2 bases at V and 8 bases at J, leaving 2 bases unmatched. This CDR3 is CATSRNSGRDEQFF. CDR3 in DNA: TGTGCCACCAGCAGAAATAGCGGGAGGGATGAGCAGTTCTTC. The variable domain in full, completed from reference TRBV15 and TRBJ2-1, reads DAMVIQNPRYQVTQFGKPVTLSCSQTLNHNVMYWYQQKSSQAPKLLFHYYDKDFNNEADTPDNFQSRRPNTSFCFLDIRSPGLGDTAMYLCATSRNSGRDEQFFGPGTRLTVL.

The genes are TRBV12-3 or TRBV12-4 and TRBJ2-5, with D perhaps given as TRBD1 or TRBD2 (6 bases each). The CDR3 loop spans 15 amino acids. Trimming removed 6 bases from V and 4 bases from J, with 18 bases in between. CDR3 loop: CASSLGGREVETQYF. The DNA of the CDR3 is TGTGCCAGCAGCCTGGGGGGCAGGGAAGTAGAGACCCAGTACTTC.

This chain joins TRBV6-4 and TRBJ2-7; 11 bases fit TRBD2. The CDR3 runs 15 residues. J gave up 0 bases and V 4 bases, and 2 bases lay outside the gene matches. CDR1 and CDR2 (germline): MRHNA, SNTAGT. CDR3 in DNA: TGTGCCAGCAGTGGACTAGCGGGGAGCTCCTACGAGCAGTACGTC. Amino acids: CASSGLAGSSYEQYV.

This clonotype is termed medium-sized. The chain uses TRBV18 and TRBJ1-5; TRBD1 is a possible D gene (5 bases). This CDR3 contains 14 residues. Germline-derived CDR1 and CDR2 are KGHSH and LQKENI. The V gene lost 3 bases and the J gene lost 0 bases, with 6 bases spanning the gap. The CDR3 bases are TGTGCCAGCTCACCGACAGATAGCAATCAGCCCCAGCATTTT. Translating it yields CASSPTDSNQPQHF.

By frequency in the sample, this clonotype is large. The chain recombines TRBV29-1 with TRBJ2-2; 8 nucleotides agree with TRBD1. This CDR3 has 13 amino acids. Trimming took 7 bases from V and 6 from J; bases not matched to a gene: 7. Germline CDR1 is SQVTM and CDR2 is ANQGSEA. The CDR3 loop is CSGSQGDAGELFF. The CDR3 nucleotides are TGCAGCGGCTCACAGGGGGATGCCGGGGAGCTGTTTTTT.

By its share, this clonotype is medium-sized. V is TRBV18 and J is TRBJ2-3; 9 positions match TRBD2. V lost 6 bases, J lost 0 bases, and 1 base stayed unmatched. Germline V gene data show CDR1 as KGHSH and CDR2 as LQKENI. This CDR3 is 14 amino acids long. In DNA, the CDR3 is TGTGCCAGCTCGGCGGGGGGGAGCACAGATACGCAGTATTTT. It yields the protein CASSAGGSTDTQYF.

This clonotype is medium-sized (0.01 to 0.1%) in the sample. The J gene is TRBJ1-4, the V gene TRBV6-5; 9 nucleotides agree with TRBD1. Germline CDR1 MNHEY, CDR2 SVGAGI. V was clipped by 6 bases and J by 8 bases; unmatched bases: 7. The CDR3 totals 14 residues. The CDR3 protein is CASRKTGGVEKLFF. The CDR3 DNA reads as TGTGCCAGCAGGAAGACAGGGGGGGTGGAAAAACTGTTTTTT.

By share, this clonotype counts as large. This chain connects TRBV5-5 to TRBJ2-1, with D possibly matching TRBD1 (6 bases). The CDR3 covers 13 residues. With 2 bases removed from V and 9 bases from J, the gap between germline ends came to 12 bases. The V gene's germline CDR1 is SGHKS and CDR2 YYEKEE (reference sequence). DNA of the CDR3: TGTGCCAGCAGCTTTTCAGGGGCGAGTGAGCAGTTCTTC. Protein sequence: CASSFSGASEQFF.

V is TRBV6-2 or TRBV6-3 and J is TRBJ2-7; 8 bases match TRBD2. The CDR3 spans 16 residues. Germline CDR1 and CDR2: MNHEY and SVGEGT. Losses at the gene ends were 2 bases for V and 1 base for J; bases not matched to a gene: 7. The CDR3 loop is CASSYELAGVSYEQYV. The CDR3 DNA reads TGTGCCAGCAGTTACGAGCTAGCGGGTGTTTCCTACGAGCAGTACGTC.

The chain is built from TRBV7-2 and TRBJ2-3, with D hard to call. CDR3 size: 12 residues. Per germline, CDR1 SGHTA and CDR2 FQGNSA. V lost 7 bases and J 10 bases, leaving 15 bases between the germline ends. The CDR3 DNA sequence: TGTGCCAGCAACGTTATTGCGGTGGCGCAGTATTTT. Protein sequence: CASNVIAVAQYF. Variable domain in full (rest from reference TRBV7-2 and TRBJ2-3): GAGVSQSPSNKVTEKGKDVELRCDPISGHTALYWYRQSLGQGLEFLIYFQGNSAPDKSGLPSDRFSAERTGGSVSTLTIQRTQQEDSAVYLCASNVIAVAQYFGPGTRLTVL.

The rearrangement uses TRBV28 and TRBJ2-7, with a possible D match to TRBD2 (6 bases). CDR1 MDHEN and CDR2 SYDVKM come from the germline V gene. This CDR3 has 15 residues. Trimming took off 7 bases at V and 2 bases at J, with 18 bases between the two ends. The CDR3 coding sequence is TGTGCCAGCACGCCGGGTGGGGGGAAAGCCTACGAGCAGTACGTC. Residues: CASTPGGGKAYEQYV.

Within the sample, this clonotype is medium-sized (0.01 to 0.1%). The chain combines TRBV6-1 with TRBJ1-6, with D perhaps TRBD1 (5 bases). V lost 2 bases and J lost 8, with 16 bases in between. Germline-derived CDR1 and CDR2 are MNHNS and SASEGT. The CDR3 runs 16 residues. CDR3 protein: CASSESEVDMDSPLHF. Here the CDR3 DNA reads TGTGCCAGCAGTGAATCCGAAGTGGACATGGATTCACCCCTCCACTTT.

By share, this clonotype ranks as medium-sized. V and J are TRBV5-4 and TRBJ2-7; 9 bases are shared with TRBD1. The CDR3 runs 14 residues. Looked up from germline, CDR1 is SGHNT and CDR2 is YYREEE (reference sequence). Losses at the gene ends were 4 bases for V and 3 bases for J; bases not matched to a gene: 5. The CDR3 spells CASSPGQGLYEQYF. The CDR3, as DNA: TGTGCCAGCAGCCCGGGACAGGGCCTCTACGAGCAGTACTTC.